The T cell receptor beta chain under discussion was sequenced for a study of post-analysis software for immune sequencing data. Study observations and caveats: Under F measure analysis, samples from one preparation batch co-clustered strongly. In patients, TRBV5-6, TRBV5-1 and TRBV20-1 belonged to five TRBV segments found more frequently than in controls. People with multiple sclerosis had a significantly lower normalized Chao1 diversity than controls did.

V gave up 5 bases and J gave up 1 base, with 8 bases separating them. CDR3 length: 13 residues. Unique molecular identifiers were carried by the TCR beta cDNA libraries. It was from roughly 1 to 10 million T cells that about 540,000 cDNA molecules came. In TCRdb, the PCR reads were re-called with MiXCR into one record per CDR3 protein. Of about 160,000 distinct CDR3 sequences listed, around 34% were seen once; the top ten hold about 26%. The sample holds a few counts of this clonotype. Its target is not known. The clonotype originates from a girl aged 10 to 17 with multiple sclerosis. Material: blood, obtained after autologous hematopoietic stem cell transplantation. The rearrangement links TRBV12-3 or TRBV12-4 to TRBJ2-5; the D is unclear. CDR3 in DNA: TGTGCCAGCAGTCGGACGATCCAAGAGACCCAGTACTTC. This codes for CASSRTIQETQYF.